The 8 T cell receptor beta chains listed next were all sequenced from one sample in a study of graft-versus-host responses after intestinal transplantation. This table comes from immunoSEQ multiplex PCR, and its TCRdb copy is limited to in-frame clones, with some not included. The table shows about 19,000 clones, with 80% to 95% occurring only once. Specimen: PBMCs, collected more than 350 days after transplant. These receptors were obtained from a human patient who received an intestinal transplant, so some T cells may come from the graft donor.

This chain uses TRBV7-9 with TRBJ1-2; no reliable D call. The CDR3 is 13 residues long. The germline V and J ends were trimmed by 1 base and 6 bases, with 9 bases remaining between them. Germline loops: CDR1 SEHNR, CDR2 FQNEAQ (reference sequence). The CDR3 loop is CASSLGLGNGYTF. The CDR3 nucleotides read TGTGCCAGCAGCTTAGGGCTAGGAAATGGCTACACCTTC.

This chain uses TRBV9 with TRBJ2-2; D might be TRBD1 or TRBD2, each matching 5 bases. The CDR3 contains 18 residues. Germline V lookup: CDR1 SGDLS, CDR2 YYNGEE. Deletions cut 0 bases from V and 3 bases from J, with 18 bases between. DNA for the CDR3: TGTGCCAGCAGCGTAGGGGGACCCACCAGAGGGCACACCGGGGAGCTGTTTTTT. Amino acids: CASSVGGPTRGHTGELFF.

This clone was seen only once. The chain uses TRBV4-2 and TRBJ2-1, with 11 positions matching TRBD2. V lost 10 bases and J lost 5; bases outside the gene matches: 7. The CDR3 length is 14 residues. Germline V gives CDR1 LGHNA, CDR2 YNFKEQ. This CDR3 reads CAKRRGLADNEQFF. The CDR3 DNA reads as TGTGCCAAGAGGCGGGGACTAGCGGACAATGAGCAGTTCTTC.

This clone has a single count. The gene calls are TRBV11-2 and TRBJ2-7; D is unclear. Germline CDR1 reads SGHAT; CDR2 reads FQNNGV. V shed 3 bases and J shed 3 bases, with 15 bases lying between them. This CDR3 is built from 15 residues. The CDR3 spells CASSFKSLTYYEQYF. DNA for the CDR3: TGTGCCAGCAGCTTTAAGAGCCTAACTTACTACGAGCAGTACTTC.

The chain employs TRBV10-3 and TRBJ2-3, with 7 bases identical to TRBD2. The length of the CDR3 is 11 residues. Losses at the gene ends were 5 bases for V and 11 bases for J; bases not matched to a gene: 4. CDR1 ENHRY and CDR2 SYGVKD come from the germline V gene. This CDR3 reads CAISRLAEQYF. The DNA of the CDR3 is TGTGCCATCAGTCGACTAGCCGAGCAGTATTTT.

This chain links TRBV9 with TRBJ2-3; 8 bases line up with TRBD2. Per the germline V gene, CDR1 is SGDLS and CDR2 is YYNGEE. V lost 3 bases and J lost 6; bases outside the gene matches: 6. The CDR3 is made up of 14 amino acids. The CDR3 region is CASSGGTSPDTQYF. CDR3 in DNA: TGTGCCAGCAGCGGCGGGACTAGTCCCGATACGCAGTATTTT.

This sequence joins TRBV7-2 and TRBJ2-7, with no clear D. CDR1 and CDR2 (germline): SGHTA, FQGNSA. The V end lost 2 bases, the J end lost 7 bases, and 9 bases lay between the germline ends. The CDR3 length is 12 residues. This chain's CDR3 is CASSLYRREQYF. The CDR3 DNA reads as TGTGCCAGCAGCTTATACCGCCGGGAGCAGTACTTC.

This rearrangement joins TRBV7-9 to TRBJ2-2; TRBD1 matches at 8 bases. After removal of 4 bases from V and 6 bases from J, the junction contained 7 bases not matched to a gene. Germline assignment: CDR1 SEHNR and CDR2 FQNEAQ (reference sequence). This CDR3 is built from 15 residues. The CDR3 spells CASSSTGDWAGELFF. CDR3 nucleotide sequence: TGTGCCAGCAGCTCGACAGGGGATTGGGCCGGGGAGCTGTTTTTT.